A single sample gave rise to the 20 T cell receptor beta chains below, sequenced in a study of blood T cells in healthy people across ages. A sample-barcoded 5' primer and a J-beta primer mix were used in a second PCR of roughly 7 to 12 cycles. TCRdb passed the 5' RACE reads through MiXCR, listing each CDR3 protein once. The sample has about 800,000 distinct CDR3 sequences; roughly 25% are singletons. This same sample was also part of a study on T cells of mothers and their children.

Specimen: blood. The receptors stem from a boy younger than 18 in good health.

This clonotype occurred a few times. The chain carries TRBV4-3 and TRBJ1-5; the match to TRBD1 covers 7 bases. This CDR3 comprises 18 residues. Looked up from germline, CDR1 is LGHNA and CDR2 is YSLEER. Trimming cost V 0 bases and J 0 bases; bases outside gene matches: 8. For the CDR3, the DNA is TGCGCCAGCAGCCAAGAAGGCGACAGGGATAATAGCAATCAGCCCCAGCATTTT. It encodes CASSQEGDRDNSNQPQHF.

A few counts support this clonotype. V usage is TRBV12-3 or TRBV12-4 and J usage is TRBJ1-2, with D unresolved. V was trimmed by 1 base and J by 5 bases, leaving 20 bases between them. The CDR3 has 17 residues. CDR3 amino acids: CASSLGPSTDTLYGYTF. DNA of the CDR3: TGTGCCAGCAGTTTAGGCCCTTCCACAGATACCCTTTATGGCTACACCTTC.

The gene calls are TRBV11-2 and TRBJ2-3; 7 bases are shared with TRBD2. The CDR3 is 15 residues long. Trimming cost V 4 bases and J 1 base; bases outside gene matches: 5. Germline-derived CDR1 and CDR2 are SGHAT and FQNNGV. The CDR3 DNA is TGTGCCAGCAGCTACCGGGGGGTCGGCACAGATACGCAGTATTTT. Protein sequence: CASSYRGVGTDTQYF.

The gene calls are TRBV2 and TRBJ2-7, with D hard to call. Trimming pared 2 bases from V and 3 bases from J, leaving 8 bases between. This CDR3 is built from 13 residues. The germline V gene encodes CDR1 SNHLY and CDR2 FYNNEI. In nucleotides, the CDR3 is TGTGCCAGCAGTGAACTGAACGGCTACGAGCAGTACTTC. Translated, it gives CASSELNGYEQYF. The entire variable domain, with the rest obtained from reference TRBV2 and TRBJ2-7, is as follows: EPEVTQTPSHQVTQMGQEVILRCVPISNHLYFYWYRQILGQKVEFLVSFYNNEISEKSEIFDDQFSVERPDGSNFTLKIRSTKLEDSAMYFCASSELNGYEQYFGPGTRLTVT.

This clonotype was recorded a few times. V gene TRBV29-1 combines with J gene TRBJ2-3; TRBD2 matches at 14 bases. CDR1 is SQVTM and CDR2 is ANQGSEA in the germline V gene. Unmatched junction bases numbered 14, after V lost 1 base and J lost 11 bases. The CDR3 runs to 17 residues. The CDR3 DNA reads TGCAGCGTTGAAGGGGGAGAGACTAGCGGGAGGGCCAGTAAGCAGTATTTT. Residues: CSVEGGETSGRASKQYF.

V is TRBV29-1 and J is TRBJ2-7, with 10 bases lining up with TRBD1. Germline values: CDR1 SQVTM, CDR2 ANQGSEA. The CDR3 consists of 15 residues. J was trimmed by 2 bases and V by 1 base; bases with no gene match: 5. CDR3 protein: CSVEGGDRGPYEQYF. The CDR3, as DNA: TGCAGCGTTGAAGGAGGGGACAGGGGACCCTACGAGCAGTACTTC.

In this sample, this clonotype turned up once. V and J are TRBV5-1 and TRBJ2-4; 11 bases line up with TRBD2. With 4 bases clipped from V and 5 bases from J, the junction kept 5 bases outside the gene matches. Germline V CDR1 and CDR2: SGHRS, YFSETQ. The CDR3 extends over 15 amino acids. The CDR3 protein is CASSPTGLAENIQYF. The CDR3 DNA sequence: TGCGCCAGCAGCCCGACGGGACTAGCGGAAAACATTCAGTACTTC.

The rearrangement uses TRBV28 and TRBJ1-2; D is unclear. V lost 5 bases, J lost 5 bases, and 9 bases lay in between. Germline V gene data show CDR1 as MDHEN and CDR2 as SYDVKM. This CDR3 contains 12 residues. The CDR3 coding sequence is TGTGCCAGCAGTGTTCAATATTATGGCTACACCTTC. This sequence encodes CASSVQYYGYTF.

This clonotype occurred a few times. V gene TRBV7-8 combines with J gene TRBJ2-7; 8 bases line up with TRBD1. J was trimmed by 3 bases and V by 6 bases; bases with no gene match: 7. The V gene's germline CDR1 is SGHVS and CDR2 FQNEAQ. CDR3 length equals 14 residues. The DNA for the CDR3 is TGTGCCAGCAGACTAACGGGACAGGTCTACGAGCAGTACTTC. Protein: CASRLTGQVYEQYF.

The chain couples TRBV11-2 to TRBJ1-4; weak D call: TRBD1 (5 bases). V was shortened by 3 bases and J by 3 bases, with 14 bases between the two germline ends. CDR3 length: 16 residues. Looked up from germline, CDR1 is SGHAT and CDR2 is FQNNGV. The DNA of the CDR3 is TGTGCCAGCAGCTTCTCGGGGGGTGCGGCTAATGAAAAACTGTTTTTT. Residues: CASSFSGGAANEKLFF.

A note on this clonotype: The missing conserved phenylalanine or tryptophan at the end of this CDR3 makes a read error likely. The rearrangement links TRBV4-3 to TRBJ2-3, with 9 bases lining up with TRBD1. Germline CDR1 and CDR2: LGHNA and YSLEER. The CDR3 is 15 amino acids. V lost 4 bases, J lost 2 bases, and 4 bases stayed unmatched. As DNA, the CDR3 is TGCGCCAGCAGCCTAAGGACAGGGGCCACAGATACGCAGTATTTG. The encoded protein is CASSLRTGATDTQYL.

The rearrangement joins TRBV7-2 to TRBJ1-5; 8 bases line up with TRBD1. The ends lost 5 bases at V and 6 bases at J; junction bases unmatched: 6. The CDR3 is made up of 14 amino acids. Germline-derived CDR1 and CDR2 are SGHTA and FQGNSA. The CDR3 spells CASSPRQGIQPQHF. As DNA, the CDR3 is TGTGCCAGCAGCCCTCGACAGGGGATTCAGCCCCAGCATTTT.

The chain is built from TRBV20-1 and TRBJ2-7; D ambiguous. V gave up 8 bases and J gave up 6 bases, with 5 bases separating them. Looked up from germline, CDR1 is DFQATT and CDR2 is SNEGSKA (reference sequence). CDR3 length: 8 residues. The CDR3 loop is CSLGEQYF. Here the CDR3 DNA reads TGCAGTCTGGGCGAGCAGTACTTC.

CDR3: CSARGGGARSETQYF. The CDR3 DNA reads as TGCAGTGCTAGAGGGGGGGGCGCAAGGTCAGAGACCCAGTACTTC. The chain uses TRBV20-1 and TRBJ2-5; D is perhaps TRBD2 (7 bases). Germline assignment: CDR1 DFQATT and CDR2 SNEGSKA (reference sequence). The CDR3 is 15 amino acids. Trimming stripped 1 base from V and 4 bases from J, with 16 bases between.

The chain has TRBV5-1 and TRBJ1-6; a weak D match, TRBD1 (5 bases). This CDR3 is built from 15 residues. Trimming took off 3 bases at V and 5 bases at J, with 12 bases between the two ends. Per the germline V gene, CDR1 is SGHRS and CDR2 is YFSETQ. The CDR3 spells CASSSGDRDNSPLHF. The CDR3 DNA follows: TGCGCCAGCAGCTCCGGAGACAGAGATAATTCACCCCTCCACTTT.

The chain employs TRBV28 and TRBJ1-2, with D tentatively TRBD1 (5 bases). Germline loops: CDR1 MDHEN, CDR2 SYDVKM. Trimming shortened V by 6 bases and J by 7 bases, and 18 bases separated the two germline ends. The CDR3 covers 14 residues. The CDR3 is CASSRDRLFGGYTF. CDR3 coding DNA: TGTGCCAGCAGCCGGGACCGATTATTTGGTGGCTACACCTTC.

This clonotype was seen a few times. CDR3 region: CASSGRGTSGYNEQFF. The DNA of the CDR3 is TGTGCCAGCAGCGGACGCGGGACTAGCGGCTACAATGAGCAGTTCTTC. The chain recombines TRBV7-2 with TRBJ2-1, with 11 bases identical to TRBD2. Trimming removed 5 bases from V and 3 bases from J; junction bases left unmatched: 6. Germline lookup yields CDR1 SGHTA and CDR2 FQGNSA. The CDR3 runs to 16 residues. Using reference TRBV7-2 and TRBJ2-1 for the parts outside the CDR3, the full variable domain is GAGVSQSPSNKVTEKGKDVELRCDPISGHTALYWYRQSLGQGLEFLIYFQGNSAPDKSGLPSDRFSAERTGGSVSTLTIQRTQQEDSAVYLCASSGRGTSGYNEQFFGPGTRLTVL.

The chain has TRBV10-3 and TRBJ2-5, with 12 bases that match TRBD1. The better agreement between TRBJ2-1 and the DNA end casts doubt on the J call. The germline V gene has CDR1 ENHRY and CDR2 SYGVKD. There are 15 residues in the CDR3. CDR3 protein: CAIRDPGQGADEQFF. The CDR3 DNA follows: TGTGCCATCAGGGACCCGGGACAGGGGGCCGATGAGCAGTTCTTC.

V is TRBV7-9 and J is TRBJ1-4, with TRBD1 matching 7 bases. The CDR3 is 15 amino acids. The germline CDR1 and CDR2 sequences are SEHNR and FQNEAQ (reference sequence). The J segment lost 4 bases and the V segment lost 4 bases, leaving 6 bases of the junction unmatched. CDR3 region: CASSSRDSLNEKLFF. For the CDR3, the DNA is TGTGCCAGCAGCTCCCGGGACAGCCTTAATGAAAAACTGTTTTTT.

The table lists this clonotype with many counts. The chain combines TRBV12-3 or TRBV12-4 with TRBJ1-4; D unresolved. This CDR3 region has 18 residues. V dropped 3 bases and J dropped 0 bases, with 17 bases sitting between them. CDR3 in amino acids: CASSFRPGNKATNEKLFF. In DNA form, the CDR3 reads TGTGCCAGCAGTTTCCGGCCGGGAAACAAAGCAACTAATGAAAAACTGTTTTTT.